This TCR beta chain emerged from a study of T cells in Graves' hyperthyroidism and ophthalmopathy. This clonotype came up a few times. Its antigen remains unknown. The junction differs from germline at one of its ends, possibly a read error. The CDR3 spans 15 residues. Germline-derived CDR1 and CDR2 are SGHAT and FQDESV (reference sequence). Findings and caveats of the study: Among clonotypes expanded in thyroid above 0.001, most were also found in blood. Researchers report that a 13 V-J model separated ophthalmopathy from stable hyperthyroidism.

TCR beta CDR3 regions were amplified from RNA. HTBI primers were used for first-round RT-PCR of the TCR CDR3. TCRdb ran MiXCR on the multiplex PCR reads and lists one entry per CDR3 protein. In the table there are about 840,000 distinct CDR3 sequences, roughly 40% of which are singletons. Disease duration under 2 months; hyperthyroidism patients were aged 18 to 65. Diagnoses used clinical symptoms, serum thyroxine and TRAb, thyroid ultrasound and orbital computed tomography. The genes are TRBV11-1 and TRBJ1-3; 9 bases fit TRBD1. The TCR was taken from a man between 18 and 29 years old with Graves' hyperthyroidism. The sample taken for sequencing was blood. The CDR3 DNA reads TGTGCCAGCAGTTTAGGGACAGGGCTTGGAAACACCATATATTTT. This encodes CASSLGTGLGNTIYF.